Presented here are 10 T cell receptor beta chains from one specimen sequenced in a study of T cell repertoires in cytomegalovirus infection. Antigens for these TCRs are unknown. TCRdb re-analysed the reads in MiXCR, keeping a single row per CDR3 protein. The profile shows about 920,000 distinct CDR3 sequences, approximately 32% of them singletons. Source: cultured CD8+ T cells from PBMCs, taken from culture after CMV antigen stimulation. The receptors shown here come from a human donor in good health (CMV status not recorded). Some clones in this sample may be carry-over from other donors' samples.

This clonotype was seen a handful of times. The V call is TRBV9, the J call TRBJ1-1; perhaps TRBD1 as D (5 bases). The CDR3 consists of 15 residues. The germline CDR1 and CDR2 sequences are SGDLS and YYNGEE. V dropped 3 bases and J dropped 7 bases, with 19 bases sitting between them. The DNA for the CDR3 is TGTGCCAGCAGCGCCGGGACCCTCCGTATAGATGAAGCTTTCTTT. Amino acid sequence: CASSAGTLRIDEAFF.

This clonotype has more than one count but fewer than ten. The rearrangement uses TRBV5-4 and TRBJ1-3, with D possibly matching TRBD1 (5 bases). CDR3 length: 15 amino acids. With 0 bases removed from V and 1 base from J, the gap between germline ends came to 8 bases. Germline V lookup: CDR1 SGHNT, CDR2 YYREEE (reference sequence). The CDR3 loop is CASSLGQPSGNTIYF. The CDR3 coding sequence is TGTGCCAGCAGCTTGGGACAGCCTTCTGGAAACACCATATATTTT.

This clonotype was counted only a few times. The CDR3: CASEGNYYEQYF. The CDR3 bases are TGTGCCAGCGAGGGGAATTATTACGAGCAGTACTTC. The chain combines TRBV7-8 with TRBJ2-7; either TRBD1 or TRBD2 may fit D (5 bases each). V shed 8 bases and J shed 4 bases, with 12 bases lying between them. The CDR3 sequence is 12 residues long. Germline CDR1 SGHVS, CDR2 FQNEAQ.

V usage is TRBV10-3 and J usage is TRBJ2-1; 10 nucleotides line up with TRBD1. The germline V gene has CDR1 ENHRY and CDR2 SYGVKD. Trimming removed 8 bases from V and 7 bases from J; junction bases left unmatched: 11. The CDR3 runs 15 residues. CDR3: CAILIGGQGSNEQFF. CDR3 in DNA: TGTGCCATCCTAATAGGGGGACAGGGGTCAAATGAGCAGTTCTTC.

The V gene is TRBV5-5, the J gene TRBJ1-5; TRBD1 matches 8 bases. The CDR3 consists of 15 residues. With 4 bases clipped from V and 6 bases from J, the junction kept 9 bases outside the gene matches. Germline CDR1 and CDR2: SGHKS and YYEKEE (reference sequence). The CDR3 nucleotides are TGTGCCAGCAGCCAGGGGACAGGAAAGAGTCAGCCCCAGCATTTT. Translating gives CASSQGTGKSQPQHF.

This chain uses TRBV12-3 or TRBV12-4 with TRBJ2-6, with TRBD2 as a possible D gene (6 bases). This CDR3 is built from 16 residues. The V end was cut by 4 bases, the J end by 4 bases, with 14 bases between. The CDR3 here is CASSWGGEAGANVLTF. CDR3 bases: TGTGCCAGCAGTTGGGGTGGGGAGGCCGGGGCCAACGTCCTGACTTTC.

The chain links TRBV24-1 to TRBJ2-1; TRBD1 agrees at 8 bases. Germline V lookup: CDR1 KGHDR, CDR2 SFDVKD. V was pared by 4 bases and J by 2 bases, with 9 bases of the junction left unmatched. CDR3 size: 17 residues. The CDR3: CATSDTVGTGAYNEQFF. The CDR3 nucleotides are TGTGCCACCAGTGACACGGTCGGGACAGGAGCCTACAATGAGCAGTTCTTC.

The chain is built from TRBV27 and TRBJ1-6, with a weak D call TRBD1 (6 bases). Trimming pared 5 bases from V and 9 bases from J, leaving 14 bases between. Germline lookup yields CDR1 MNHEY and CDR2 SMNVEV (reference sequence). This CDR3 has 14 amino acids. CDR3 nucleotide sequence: TGTGCCAGCAGTCCGGGGGGGGGCCGTTCACCCCTCCACTTT. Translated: CASSPGGGRSPLHF.

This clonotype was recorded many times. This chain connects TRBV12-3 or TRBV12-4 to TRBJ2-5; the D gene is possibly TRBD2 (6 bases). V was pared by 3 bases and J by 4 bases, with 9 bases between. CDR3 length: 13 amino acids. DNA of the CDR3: TGTGCCAGCAGTTTGGGGAGGACAGAGACCCAGTACTTC. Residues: CASSLGRTETQYF.

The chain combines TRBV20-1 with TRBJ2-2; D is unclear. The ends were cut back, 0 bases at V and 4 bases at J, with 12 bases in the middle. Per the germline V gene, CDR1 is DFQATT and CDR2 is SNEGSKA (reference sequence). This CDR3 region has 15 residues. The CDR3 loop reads CSARDRRASTGELFF. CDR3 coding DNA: TGCAGTGCTAGAGACAGGAGAGCGAGCACCGGGGAGCTGTTTTTT.